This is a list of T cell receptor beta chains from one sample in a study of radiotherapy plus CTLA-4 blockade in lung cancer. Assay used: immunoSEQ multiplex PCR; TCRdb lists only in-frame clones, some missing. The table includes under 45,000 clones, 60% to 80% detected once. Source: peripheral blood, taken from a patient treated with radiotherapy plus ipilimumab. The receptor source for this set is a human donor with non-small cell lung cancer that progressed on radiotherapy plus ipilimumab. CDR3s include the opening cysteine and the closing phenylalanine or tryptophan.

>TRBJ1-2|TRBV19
CASSMAGTTPYGYTF
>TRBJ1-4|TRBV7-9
CASSSFGGTNEKLFF
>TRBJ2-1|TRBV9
CASSVADSGGWGEQFF
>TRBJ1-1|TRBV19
CASSPGSYTEAFF
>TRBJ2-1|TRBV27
CASSSTSGGEREQFF
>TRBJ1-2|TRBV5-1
CASSIGQSYGYTF
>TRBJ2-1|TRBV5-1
CASSLVLENYNEQFF
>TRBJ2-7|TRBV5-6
CASSLWGRDRQAYEQYF
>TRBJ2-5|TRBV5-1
CASSLGPAGGQETQYF
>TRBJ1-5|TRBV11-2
CASSLTPAGAGGNQPQHF
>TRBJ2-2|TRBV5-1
CASRKDYTGELFF
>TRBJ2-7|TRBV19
CASSIVRGQGAGEQYF
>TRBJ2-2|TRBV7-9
CASETMTHNTGELFF
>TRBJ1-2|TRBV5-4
CASTLYAGGNGYTF
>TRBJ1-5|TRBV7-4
CASSLGKEGSGYSNQPQHF
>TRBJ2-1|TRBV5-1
CASSPTGTSGYNEQFF
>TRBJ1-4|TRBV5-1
CASRQDTTGEKLFF
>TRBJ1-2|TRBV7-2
CASSLRRANYGYTF
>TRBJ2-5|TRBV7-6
CASSLGRGGGETQYF
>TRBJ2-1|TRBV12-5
CASGLAPSGGSSYNEQFF
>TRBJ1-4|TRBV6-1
CASSLVRGSNEKLFF
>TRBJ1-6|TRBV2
CASKQGGRLGSPLHF
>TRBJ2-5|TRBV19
CASSTMRVPETQYF
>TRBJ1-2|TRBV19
CASSIGGNYGYTF
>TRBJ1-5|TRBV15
CATSMDGGSQPQHF
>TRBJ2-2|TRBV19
CASSPWDKSTGELFF
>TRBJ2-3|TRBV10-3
CAISESKSGLADTQYF
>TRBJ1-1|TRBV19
CASEQGKTEAFF
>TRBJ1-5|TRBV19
CASSITGQGAQPQHF